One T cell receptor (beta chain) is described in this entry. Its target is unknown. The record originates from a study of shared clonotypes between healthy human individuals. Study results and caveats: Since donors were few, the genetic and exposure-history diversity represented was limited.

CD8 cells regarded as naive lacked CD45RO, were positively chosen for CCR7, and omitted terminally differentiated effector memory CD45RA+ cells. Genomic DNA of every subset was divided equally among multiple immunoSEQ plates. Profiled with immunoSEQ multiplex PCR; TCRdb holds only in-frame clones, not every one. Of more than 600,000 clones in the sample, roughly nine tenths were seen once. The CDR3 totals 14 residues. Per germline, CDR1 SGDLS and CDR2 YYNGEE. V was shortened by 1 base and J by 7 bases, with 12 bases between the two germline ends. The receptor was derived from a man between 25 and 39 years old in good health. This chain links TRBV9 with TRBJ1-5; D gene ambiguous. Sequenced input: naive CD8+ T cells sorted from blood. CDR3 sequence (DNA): TGTGCCAGCAGCGTATCTAGTGAGAGACAGCCCCAGCATTTT. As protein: CASSVSSERQPQHF. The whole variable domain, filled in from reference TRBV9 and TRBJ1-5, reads DSGVTQTPKHLITATGQRVTLRCSPRSGDLSVYWYQQSLDQGLQFLIQYYNGEERAKGNILERFSAQQFPDLHSELNLSSLELGDSALYFCASSVSSERQPQHFGDGTRLSIL.